This T cell receptor beta chain was captured by sequencing in a study of regulatory T cells in long-lasting Graves disease. General study results and limits: Relative to new patients (around 1,000), persistent patients exhibited greater sharing of public clonotypes (around 2,700). Few sampled subjects may have lowered accuracy. Persistent Graves' patients showed less TCR diversity than newly diagnosed patients showed.

This clonotype was detected only a few times. The antigen is unknown. A junction boundary mismatches the germline segment, possibly from a read error. The CDR3 is 13 residues long. Germline V gives CDR1 SGDLS, CDR2 YYNGEE. Stated time point: persistent/refractory GD, antithyroid drugs over 5 years with positive TRAb. RNA isolated from PBMCs was used to make the TCR library. CDR3 regions were amplified by Arm-PCR using iRepertoire HTBI primers to build TCR beta libraries. From the multiplex PCR reads, TCRdb called clonotypes with MiXCR, one entry per CDR3 protein. The sample includes some 470,000 distinct CDR3 sequences, under 25% of them seen just once.

The receptor's source is a female donor with Graves disease. This specimen consisted of peripheral blood mononuclear cells (PBMCs), obtained when the disease was refractory, from a patient treated with antithyroid drugs. The rearrangement uses TRBV9 and TRBJ1-6; D ambiguous. The CDR3 loop reads CASSVDNNSPPHF. The CDR3 nucleotides read TGTGCCAGCAGCGTAGATAATAATTCACCCCCCCACTTT.